These T cell receptor beta chains were read from a single sample in a study of T cell repertoires in cytomegalovirus infection. TCRdb re-called the reads through MiXCR, storing one row per CDR3 protein. The table includes approximately 320,000 distinct CDR3 sequences, more than 9% detected once. The sequenced sample consisted of PBMCs. All receptors derive from a human donor in good health (CMV status not recorded). Some clones in this sample may be carry-over from other donors' samples. Both conserved end residues are part of each CDR3. The D gene is left open where the match is weak.

cdr3_aa j_call d_call v_call
CASSFRTGRTEAFF TRBJ1-1 - TRBV12-3/TRBV12-4
CASSPPGWGETQYF TRBJ2-5 - TRBV7-2
CASSLGAGAYQETQYF TRBJ2-5 - TRBV7-6
CASSIRAIEAEQFF TRBJ2-1 - TRBV19
CASSRILSTGELFF TRBJ2-2 - TRBV28
CASSPGLAGGLNYEQYF TRBJ2-7 TRBD2 TRBV6-2/TRBV6-3
CASSYSITGELFF TRBJ2-2 - TRBV6-5
CSAKGTSSYEQYF TRBJ2-7 TRBD2 TRBV20-1
CASSLLGGYEQYF TRBJ2-7 - TRBV7-2
CASSPRTSGGGYNEQFF TRBJ2-1 TRBD2 TRBV2
CASSLEGTVYGYTF TRBJ1-2 - TRBV7-2
CASSSELTGVLGEKLFF TRBJ1-4 TRBD1 TRBV7-2
CASSYGDSGANVLTF TRBJ2-6 - TRBV6-2/TRBV6-3
CASSQVAGGPDEQFF TRBJ2-1 TRBD2 TRBV4-2
CASSLTGRGAWNTEAFF TRBJ1-1 - TRBV7-8
CASSLDFEAFF TRBJ1-1 - TRBV7-9
CASSLSAGANVLTF TRBJ2-6 - TRBV7-2
CASSLMGGTDTQYF TRBJ2-3 - TRBV12-3/TRBV12-4
CASSPSGGINYGYTF TRBJ1-2 TRBD1 TRBV7-3
CSARDFGRISGNTEAFF TRBJ1-1 - TRBV20-1
CAISEDTVNTGELFF TRBJ2-2 - TRBV10-3
CASSLGTGSVNTEAFF TRBJ1-1 TRBD1 TRBV7-8
CSAPGDSGNTIYF TRBJ1-3 - TRBV20-1
CASSLLSGKSEQFF TRBJ2-1 - TRBV7-3